This note documents a single T cell receptor (beta chain) sequence. Its antigen is not known. Sequencing was performed with immunoSEQ multiplex PCR; in TCRdb, only in-frame clones are kept and a portion is missing. The sample has around 94,000 clones; roughly 84% are singletons. The sample is drawn from a study of identifying expanded T cells in peripheral blood. No infections or other immune events were documented during collection. Study results and limitations: Roughly two-week clone count variance significantly increased as total template count grew. Technical replicates showed approximately 1.2 changed clones; two weeks approximately 16; four weeks 19.

Trimming took 2 bases from V and 7 from J, leaving 12 bases between them. This CDR3 comprises 15 residues. The germline CDR1 and CDR2 sequences are KGHSH and LQKENI. Sequencing used blood. This clonotype originated in a person aged 18 to 75 in good health. The chain combines TRBV18 with TRBJ1-6; D is undetermined. The CDR3 reads CASSPWEGDNSPLHF. The CDR3 DNA sequence: TGTGCCAGCTCACCATGGGAGGGAGACAATTCACCCCTCCACTTT.